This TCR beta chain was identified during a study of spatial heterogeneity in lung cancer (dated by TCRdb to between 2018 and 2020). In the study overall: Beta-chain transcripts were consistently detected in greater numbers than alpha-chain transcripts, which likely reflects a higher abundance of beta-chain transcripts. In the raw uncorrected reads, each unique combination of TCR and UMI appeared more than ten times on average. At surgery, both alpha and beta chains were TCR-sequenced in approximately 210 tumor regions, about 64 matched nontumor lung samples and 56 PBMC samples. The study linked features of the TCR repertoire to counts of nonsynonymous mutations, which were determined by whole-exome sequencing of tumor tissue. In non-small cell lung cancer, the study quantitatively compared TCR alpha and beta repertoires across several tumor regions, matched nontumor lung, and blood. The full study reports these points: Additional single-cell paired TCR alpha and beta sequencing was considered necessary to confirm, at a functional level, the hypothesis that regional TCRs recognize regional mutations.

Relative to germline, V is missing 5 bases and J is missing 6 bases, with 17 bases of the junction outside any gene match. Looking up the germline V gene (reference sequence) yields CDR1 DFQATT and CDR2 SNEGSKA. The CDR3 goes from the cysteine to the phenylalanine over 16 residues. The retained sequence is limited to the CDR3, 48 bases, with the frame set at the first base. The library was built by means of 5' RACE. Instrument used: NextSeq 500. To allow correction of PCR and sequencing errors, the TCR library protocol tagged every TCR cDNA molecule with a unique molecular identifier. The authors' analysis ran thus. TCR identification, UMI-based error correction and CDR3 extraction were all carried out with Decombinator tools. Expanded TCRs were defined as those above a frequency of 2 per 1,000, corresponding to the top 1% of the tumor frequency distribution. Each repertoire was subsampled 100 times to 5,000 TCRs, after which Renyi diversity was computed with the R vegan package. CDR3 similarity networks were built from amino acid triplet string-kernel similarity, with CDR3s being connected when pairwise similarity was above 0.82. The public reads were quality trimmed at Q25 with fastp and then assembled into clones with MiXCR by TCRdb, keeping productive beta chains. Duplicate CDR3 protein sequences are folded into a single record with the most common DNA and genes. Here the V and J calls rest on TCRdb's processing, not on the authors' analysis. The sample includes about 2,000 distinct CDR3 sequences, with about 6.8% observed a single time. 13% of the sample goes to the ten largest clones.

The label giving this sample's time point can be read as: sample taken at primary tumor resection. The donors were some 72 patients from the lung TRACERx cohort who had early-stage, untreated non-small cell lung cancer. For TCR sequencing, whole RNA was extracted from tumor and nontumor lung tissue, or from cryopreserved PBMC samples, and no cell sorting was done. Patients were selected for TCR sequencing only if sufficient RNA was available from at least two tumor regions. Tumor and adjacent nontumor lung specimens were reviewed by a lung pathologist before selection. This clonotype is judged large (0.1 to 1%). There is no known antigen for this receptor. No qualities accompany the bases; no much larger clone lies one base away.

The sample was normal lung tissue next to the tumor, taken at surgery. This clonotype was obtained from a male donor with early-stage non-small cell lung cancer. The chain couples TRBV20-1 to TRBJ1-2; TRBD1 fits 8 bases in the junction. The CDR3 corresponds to CSAPKGGTGGSDGYTF. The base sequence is TGCAGTGCTCCCAAAGGCGGGACAGGCGGGTCGGATGGCTACACCTTC.